The entry that follows covers one T cell receptor (beta chain) sequence. The record originates from a study of CXCR3-negative and CXCR3-positive naive CD8 T cells. Libraries were UMI-labeled 5' RACE TRB cDNA. One entry per CDR3 protein, without DNA, is what TCRdb gives after re-calling the 5' RACE reads. This sample contains 55,000 to 65,000 distinct CDR3 sequences. The CDR3 totals 15 residues. Per the germline V gene, CDR1 is SGHVS and CDR2 is FQNEAQ. The chain has TRBV7-8 and TRBJ1-2; checking the TCRdb D call of TRBD1 is not possible without DNA. The TCR comes from a human donor in good health. Some clones in this sample may be carry-over from other donors' samples. The sequenced sample was naive CXCR3- CD8+ T cells from blood. The sample's subset: CD45RO-CCR7+CD27+CD95- naive CD8+ T cells lacking CXCR3 (TNR3-). CDR3 residues: CASSPDLTGTYGYTF. The full variable domain, in which reference TRBV7-8 and TRBJ1-2 provide the parts outside the CDR3, is GAGVSQSPRYKVAKRGQDVALRCDPISGHVSLFWYQQALGQGPEFLTYFQNEAQLDKSGLPSDRFFAERPEGSVSTLKIQRTQQEDSAVYLCASSPDLTGTYGYTFGSGTRLTVV.